This passage covers 9 T cell receptor beta chains from one sample sequenced in a study of cytomegalovirus exposure and HLA in healthy donors. The study ran its PCR with 60 Vbeta and 13 Jbeta primers. Produced via immunoSEQ multiplex PCR; TCRdb's table is partial and in-frame only. The sample yields about 98,000 clones, approximately 69% seen once. Sequenced: PBMCs. These receptors came from a female donor in good health and CMV-seronegative.

This rearrangement joins TRBV6-1 to TRBJ2-7; 7 bases are a match to TRBD2. Germline lookup yields CDR1 MNHNS and CDR2 SASEGT. The CDR3 length is 15 residues. J gave up 2 bases and V 1 base, and 5 bases lay outside the gene matches. CDR3 residues: CASSEEGGSPYEQYF. The CDR3 DNA is TGTGCCAGCAGTGAAGAGGGCGGGAGCCCCTACGAGCAGTACTTC.

The chain recombines TRBV9 with TRBJ1-1; D is perhaps TRBD1 (6 bases). CDR1 and CDR2 (germline): SGDLS, YYNGEE. The CDR3 runs 18 residues. V was pared by 0 bases and J by 1 base, with 19 bases between. The CDR3 DNA sequence: TGTGCCAGCAGCGTAGGGCGGGGGCTATTCAGTGGGAACACTGAAGCTTTCTTT. Amino acid sequence: CASSVGRGLFSGNTEAFF. Based on the CDR3 plus reference TRBV9 and TRBJ1-1, the full variable domain is DSGVTQTPKHLITATGQRVTLRCSPRSGDLSVYWYQQSLDQGLQFLIQYYNGEERAKGNILERFSAQQFPDLHSELNLSSLELGDSALYFCASSVGRGLFSGNTEAFFGQGTRLTVV.

With regard to this clone: This CDR3 is missing its conserved last phenylalanine or tryptophan, likely due to a read error. This chain links TRBV6-1 with TRBJ1-1; the D gene is possibly TRBD1 (6 bases). Trimming left V 7 bases short and J 1 base short, with 13 bases between. Germline CDR1 reads MNHNS; CDR2 reads SASEGT. This CDR3 contains 14 residues. CDR3 nucleotide sequence: TGTGCCAGCAATCGACAGGCTACGAACACTGAAGCTTTCCTT. Translation gives CASNRQATNTEAFL.

The chain is built from TRBV7-3 and TRBJ2-1; D might be TRBD1 (6 bases). The germline V gene has CDR1 SGHTA and CDR2 FQGTGA. Trimming took off 3 bases at V and 7 bases at J, with 16 bases between the two ends. This CDR3 is 15 amino acids long. This CDR3 is CASSFAGDILNEQFF. In DNA, the CDR3 is TGTGCCAGCAGCTTCGCAGGGGACATTTTGAATGAGCAGTTCTTC.

This chain links TRBV18 with TRBJ1-1, with TRBD1 matching over 9 bases. The CDR3 covers 17 residues. CDR1 and CDR2 from the germline V gene are KGHSH and LQKENI. Trimming at V came to 1 base and at J to 1 base, leaving 7 bases not matched to a gene. The DNA for the CDR3 is TGTGCCAGCTCACCACTAGGACAGGGGATAGGGAACACTGAAGCTTTCTTT. This encodes CASSPLGQGIGNTEAFF.

This clone was counted between two and nine times. CDR3 sequence: CASSRQGAWYEQYF. CDR3 bases: TGTGCCAGCAGCCGACAGGGGGCATGGTACGAGCAGTACTTC. The chain uses TRBV6-5 and TRBJ2-7; 10 bases line up with TRBD1. Germline trimming cut 6 bases from V and 4 bases from J; bases unmatched to any gene: 6. The CDR3 sequence is 14 residues long. Germline V gene lookup returns CDR1 MNHEY and CDR2 SVGAGI.

The rearrangement links TRBV19 to TRBJ1-2; D possibly corresponds to TRBD1 (5 bases). The V end lost 3 bases, the J end lost 7 bases, and 15 bases lay between the germline ends. The germline gives CDR1 LNHDA, CDR2 SQIVND (reference sequence). The CDR3 runs to 14 residues. The CDR3 here is CASSITSQGGGYTF. The DNA of the CDR3 is TGTGCCAGTAGTATTACGTCGCAGGGCGGTGGCTACACCTTC.

The chain combines TRBV19 with TRBJ1-5, with D unresolved. From germline, CDR1 is LNHDA and CDR2 SQIVND (reference sequence). V shed 4 bases and J shed 6 bases, with 7 bases lying between them. The CDR3 consists of 12 residues. The CDR3 reads CASSTGFQPQHF. The DNA for the CDR3 is TGTGCCAGTAGTACGGGTTTTCAGCCCCAGCATTTT.

The rearrangement joins TRBV2 to TRBJ2-7, with 7 bases identical to TRBD2. V lost 3 bases and J lost 0; bases outside the gene matches: 2. Per the germline V gene, CDR1 is SNHLY and CDR2 is FYNNEI. The CDR3 is 14 amino acids. CDR3 sequence reads: CASSELADSYEQYF. CDR3 bases: TGTGCCAGCAGTGAGCTAGCGGACTCCTACGAGCAGTACTTC.